The rows below give T cell receptor beta chains drawn from one sample of a study of technical replicates of blood from a handful of donors. Produced via immunoSEQ multiplex PCR; TCRdb's table is partial and in-frame only. The data show 50,000 to 70,000 clones, more than 75% seen once. Sequenced: PBMCs. The origin of the receptors is a human donor in good health. Some clones in this sample may be carry-over from other donors' samples. Each CDR3 is given with its conserved first and last residue. Fields, in order: CDR3 DNA, CDR3 protein, J gene, V gene, clone size, D gene. A D gene is named only where the DNA matches it firmly. Expanded clones get a size class; other rows say once, few or many, or leave the size out.

CDR3 DNA: TGTGCCAGCAGCTTAGACAACTACGAGCAGTACTTC; CDR3 protein: CASSLDNYEQYF; J gene: TRBJ2-7; V gene: TRBV7-6; clone size: -; D gene: -
CDR3 DNA: TGCGCCAGCAGCCAGTCGAGGGATCTCAATCAGCCCCAGCATTTT; CDR3 protein: CASSQSRDLNQPQHF; J gene: TRBJ1-5; V gene: TRBV4-1; clone size: few; D gene: -
CDR3 DNA: TGTGCCAGCAGCTCCGGACTAGCGGGGGGGCGAGAGACCCAGTACTTC; CDR3 protein: CASSSGLAGGRETQYF; J gene: TRBJ2-5; V gene: TRBV7-3; clone size: -; D gene: TRBD2
CDR3 DNA: TGTGCCAGTAGTAGACGACAGGGGGCCCAGCCCCAGCATTTT; CDR3 protein: CASSRRQGAQPQHF; J gene: TRBJ1-5; V gene: TRBV19; clone size: -; D gene: TRBD1
CDR3 DNA: TGCGCCAGCAGCCAAGGGGCTCTACCTGGAAACACCATATATTTT; CDR3 protein: CASSQGALPGNTIYF; J gene: TRBJ1-3; V gene: TRBV4-1; clone size: -; D gene: -
CDR3 DNA: TGTGCCAGCAGCCCTCCGGGACTAGCGGGGCTAGCCAAAAACATTCAGTACTTC; CDR3 protein: CASSPPGLAGLAKNIQYF; J gene: TRBJ2-4; V gene: TRBV7-2; clone size: once; D gene: TRBD2
CDR3 DNA: TGTGCCAGCAGCCCAGGGGACAGACCCTACGAGCAGTACTTC; CDR3 protein: CASSPGDRPYEQYF; J gene: TRBJ2-7; V gene: TRBV11-2; clone size: -; D gene: TRBD1
CDR3 DNA: TGTGCCAGCAGCTTGAGTAGCTCTGGGGCCAACGTCCTGACTTTC; CDR3 protein: CASSLSSSGANVLTF; J gene: TRBJ2-6; V gene: TRBV7-2; clone size: once; D gene: -
CDR3 DNA: TGTGCCAGCAGCCCTCCGGGAGTCAGGTCAGATACGCAGTATTTT; CDR3 protein: CASSPPGVRSDTQYF; J gene: TRBJ2-3; V gene: TRBV11-3; clone size: -; D gene: -
CDR3 DNA: TGTGCCAGCAGCTTAGAGGGCGGGACGGCCTACGAGCAGTACTTC; CDR3 protein: CASSLEGGTAYEQYF; J gene: TRBJ2-7; V gene: TRBV13; clone size: few; D gene: -
CDR3 DNA: TGTGCCAGCAGCTTGGATGGCGGGGGGGCCGAGACCCAGTACTTC; CDR3 protein: CASSLDGGGAETQYF; J gene: TRBJ2-5; V gene: TRBV5-5; clone size: -; D gene: TRBD2
CDR3 DNA: TGTGCCAGCAGCCCGACTAGCACCGGGGAGCTGTTTTTT; CDR3 protein: CASSPTSTGELFF; J gene: TRBJ2-2; V gene: TRBV4-2; clone size: -; D gene: -
CDR3 DNA: TGTGCCTGGAGGGGGACTAGCGGGAAAGAGACCCAGTACTTC; CDR3 protein: CAWRGTSGKETQYF; J gene: TRBJ2-5; V gene: TRBV30; clone size: -; D gene: TRBD2
CDR3 DNA: TGCGCCAGCATTGAGCGGGGGGTAGGCCGCCACAATGAGCAGTTCTTC; CDR3 protein: CASIERGVGRHNEQFF; J gene: TRBJ2-1; V gene: TRBV5-1; clone size: -; D gene: TRBD2
CDR3 DNA: TGTGCCAGCAGGGACAACGGCGCTGAAGCTTTCTTT; CDR3 protein: CASRDNGAEAFF; J gene: TRBJ1-1; V gene: TRBV2; clone size: -; D gene: -
CDR3 DNA: TGTGCCAGCAGCTTAGGACTAGCGGGGGCCTACGAGCAGTACTTC; CDR3 protein: CASSLGLAGAYEQYF; J gene: TRBJ2-7; V gene: TRBV11-2; clone size: -; D gene: TRBD2
CDR3 DNA: TGTGCCAGCAGTTACGCGGGGAATGAGCAGTTCTTC; CDR3 protein: CASSYAGNEQFF; J gene: TRBJ2-1; V gene: TRBV6-6; clone size: -; D gene: -
CDR3 DNA: TGTGCCAGCGGGCCGGGACAGACTAACTATGGCTACACCTTC; CDR3 protein: CASGPGQTNYGYTF; J gene: TRBJ1-2; V gene: TRBV7-8; clone size: -; D gene: TRBD1
CDR3 DNA: TGTGCCAGCAGCTTAGCCGCAGCGGCACTTTCCTACGAGCAGTACTTC; CDR3 protein: CASSLAAAALSYEQYF; J gene: TRBJ2-7; V gene: TRBV13; clone size: once; D gene: -
CDR3 DNA: TGTGCCAGCAGCTTAGATTCTACCCGCGGCTACACCTTC; CDR3 protein: CASSLDSTRGYTF; J gene: TRBJ1-2; V gene: TRBV7-8; clone size: -; D gene: -
CDR3 DNA: TGTGCCAGCAGCTTCGGCGGAGAGACCCAGTACTTC; CDR3 protein: CASSFGGETQYF; J gene: TRBJ2-5; V gene: TRBV7-9; clone size: -; D gene: -
CDR3 DNA: TGTGCCAGCAGTTACTTAGGGGCAGGGGCGAACTATGGCTACACCTTC; CDR3 protein: CASSYLGAGANYGYTF; J gene: TRBJ1-2; V gene: TRBV6-5; clone size: -; D gene: -
CDR3 DNA: TGTGCCAGCAGCCAAGATGAGGGACAGGGGACCAAAAACATTCAGTACTTC; CDR3 protein: CASSQDEGQGTKNIQYF; J gene: TRBJ2-4; V gene: TRBV4-2; clone size: -; D gene: TRBD1
CDR3 DNA: TGTGCCAGCAGCAACCCGGGACAGACGAACACCGGGGAGCTGTTTTTT; CDR3 protein: CASSNPGQTNTGELFF; J gene: TRBJ2-2; V gene: TRBV7-9; clone size: -; D gene: TRBD1
CDR3 DNA: TGTGCCAGCAGTTCCGGGACTACTAACAATGAGCAGTTCTTC; CDR3 protein: CASSSGTTNNEQFF; J gene: TRBJ2-1; V gene: TRBV6-1; clone size: -; D gene: TRBD2
CDR3 DNA: TGTGCCAGCGGGGGCGGGAGCTCCTACAATGAGCAGTTCTTC; CDR3 protein: CASGGGSSYNEQFF; J gene: TRBJ2-1; V gene: TRBV7-9; clone size: -; D gene: -
CDR3 DNA: TGTGCCAGCGTCGGTTCAGGCCGTGGCACCGGGGAGCTGTTTTTT; CDR3 protein: CASVGSGRGTGELFF; J gene: TRBJ2-2; V gene: TRBV6-6; clone size: -; D gene: -
CDR3 DNA: TGTGCCATCAGTGGGGCAGGGTTCGGCCCAAATGGCTACACCTTC; CDR3 protein: CAISGAGFGPNGYTF; J gene: TRBJ1-2; V gene: TRBV10-3; clone size: -; D gene: -
CDR3 DNA: TGTGCCACCAGCAGAGATACCAGTCATAACTATGGCTACACCTTC; CDR3 protein: CATSRDTSHNYGYTF; J gene: TRBJ1-2; V gene: TRBV15; clone size: once; D gene: -
CDR3 DNA: TGCGCCAGCAGCTTGTTCCCTGGGGGGGAGACCCAGTACTTC; CDR3 protein: CASSLFPGGETQYF; J gene: TRBJ2-5; V gene: TRBV5-1; clone size: once; D gene: -
CDR3 DNA: TGTGCCAGCTCACCACCGGACAGGGTCACCGGGGAGCTGTTTTTT; CDR3 protein: CASSPPDRVTGELFF; J gene: TRBJ2-2; V gene: TRBV18; clone size: -; D gene: TRBD1
CDR3 DNA: TGTGCCAGCAGCTTGCCCGGACAGGGTAATTCACCCCTCCACTTT; CDR3 protein: CASSLPGQGNSPLHF; J gene: TRBJ1-6; V gene: TRBV5-8; clone size: -; D gene: TRBD1
CDR3 DNA: TGCGCCAGCAGCCCAACGGGACAGGGTCGGGATGTTGAGACCCAGTACTTC; CDR3 protein: CASSPTGQGRDVETQYF; J gene: TRBJ2-5; V gene: TRBV5-1; clone size: once; D gene: TRBD1
CDR3 DNA: TGCGCCAGCAGCCAAACGGGACAGAAGCATTCACCCCTCCACTTT; CDR3 protein: CASSQTGQKHSPLHF; J gene: TRBJ1-6; V gene: TRBV4-3; clone size: few; D gene: TRBD1
CDR3 DNA: TGCGCCAGCAGCCAACTTAGCGGGGGGGTACCAGATACGCAGTATTTT; CDR3 protein: CASSQLSGGVPDTQYF; J gene: TRBJ2-3; V gene: TRBV5-1; clone size: -; D gene: TRBD2
CDR3 DNA: TGTGCCAGCAGCGGGGGGACAGGGGATAGCAATCAGCCCCAGCATTTT; CDR3 protein: CASSGGTGDSNQPQHF; J gene: TRBJ1-5; V gene: TRBV5-6; clone size: -; D gene: TRBD1
CDR3 DNA: TGCGCCAGCAGCCAACTGCTAGACAGGATGCTCAATGAGCAGTTCTTC; CDR3 protein: CASSQLLDRMLNEQFF; J gene: TRBJ2-1; V gene: TRBV4-1; clone size: -; D gene: -
CDR3 DNA: TGTGCCAGCAGTTTACGCACGGGACAGGAGTTCTCACCCCTCCACTTT; CDR3 protein: CASSLRTGQEFSPLHF; J gene: TRBJ1-6; V gene: TRBV27; clone size: -; D gene: TRBD1
CDR3 DNA: TGTGCCAGCAGGGCAGGGGCGAGGGATTCACCCCTCCACTTT; CDR3 protein: CASRAGARDSPLHF; J gene: TRBJ1-6; V gene: TRBV28; clone size: -; D gene: -
CDR3 DNA: TGTGCCAGCAGCGTGACTAGCGGGGGGCCCGGGGAGCTGTTTTTT; CDR3 protein: CASSVTSGGPGELFF; J gene: TRBJ2-2; V gene: TRBV11-3; clone size: -; D gene: TRBD2
CDR3 DNA: TGCGCCAGCAGCTTGGTCGGGAGGGAAACCGGGGAGCTGTTTTTT; CDR3 protein: CASSLVGRETGELFF; J gene: TRBJ2-2; V gene: TRBV5-1; clone size: -; D gene: TRBD2
CDR3 DNA: TGTGCCAGCCACAGGGGGAGCACAGATACGCAGTATTTT; CDR3 protein: CASHRGSTDTQYF; J gene: TRBJ2-3; V gene: TRBV7-2; clone size: -; D gene: TRBD1
CDR3 DNA: TGTGCCAGCTCCCGGACAGGGGGAGAAGGCTACGAGCAGTACTTC; CDR3 protein: CASSRTGGEGYEQYF; J gene: TRBJ2-7; V gene: TRBV21-1; clone size: -; D gene: -
CDR3 DNA: TGCGCCAGCAGCCAAGATTTGGGGGGGCGGGGGAACATTCAGTACTTC; CDR3 protein: CASSQDLGGRGNIQYF; J gene: TRBJ2-4; V gene: TRBV4-3; clone size: -; D gene: -
CDR3 DNA: TGTGCCAGCAGCGTAACAGGGGGCCAGGACGAGCAGTACTTC; CDR3 protein: CASSVTGGQDEQYF; J gene: TRBJ2-7; V gene: TRBV9; clone size: -; D gene: TRBD1
CDR3 DNA: TGTGCCAGCAGCTTAGGCAGGGACTACGAGCAGTACTTC; CDR3 protein: CASSLGRDYEQYF; J gene: TRBJ2-7; V gene: TRBV11-1; clone size: -; D gene: -
CDR3 DNA: TGTGCCAGTAGTTACCAGGCGGGCACCGGGGAGCTGTTTTTT; CDR3 protein: CASSYQAGTGELFF; J gene: TRBJ2-2; V gene: TRBV19; clone size: -; D gene: -